This passage covers 17 T cell receptor beta chains from one sample sequenced in a study of vaccination and CD4 T cells after COVID-19. Documented treatment: roughly 10-day PBMC culture with coronavirus spike peptide pools or control peptides (ViraFEST assay). Cultured CD4+ T cell DNA underwent sequencing with the Oncomine TCR Beta short-read assay. TCRdb processed the PCR reads anew with MiXCR; each CDR3 protein has one entry. Altogether under 15,000 distinct CDR3 sequences are present, 74% being singletons, with the ten largest covering around 32%. Their antigen targets remain unknown. The sequencing sample was made of CD4+ T cells from blood, cultured in vitro. The receptors here all came from a human donor who had recovered from COVID-19.

This clonotype was seen just once. The J gene is TRBJ1-6, the V gene TRBV6-1; weak D call: TRBD1 (6 bases). CDR1 is MNHNS, CDR2 SASEGT, per germline. Trimming removed 6 bases from V and 10 bases from J, with 16 bases in between. This CDR3 has 14 residues. The CDR3 coding sequence is TGTGCCAGCAGCCTGGCGAGGGGGAAATCACCCCTCCACTTT. This codes for CASSLARGKSPLHF.

This clonotype was observed a single time. This sequence joins TRBV7-2 and TRBJ1-3; unclear D gene. The CDR3 runs 15 residues. Germline values: CDR1 SGHTA, CDR2 FQGNSA. The V end lost 5 bases, the J end lost 0 bases, and 11 bases lay between the germline ends. CDR3 loop: CASSPSTTSGNTIYF. In DNA, the CDR3 is TGTGCCAGCAGCCCCAGCACCACCTCTGGAAACACCATATATTTT.

The chain joins TRBV7-3 to TRBJ2-2; D unclear. Trimming shortened V by 5 bases and J by 5 bases, and 9 bases separated the two germline ends. The length of the CDR3 is 13 residues. CDR1 and CDR2 from the germline V gene are SGHTA and FQGTGA. CDR3 sequence (DNA): TGTGCCAGCAGCCTTCAGACTACCGGGGAGCTGTTTTTT. Its protein is CASSLQTTGELFF.

This chain links TRBV20-1 with TRBJ1-4, with 7 bases lining up with TRBD1. This CDR3 comprises 14 residues. Unmatched junction bases numbered 8, after V lost 6 bases and J lost 4 bases. CDR1 and CDR2 (germline): DFQATT, SNEGSKA (reference sequence). CDR3 coding DNA: TGCAGTGCGGCCTCCGGGACAGTTAATGAAAAACTGTTTTTT. Protein product: CSAASGTVNEKLFF.

The chain links TRBV19 to TRBJ1-1; no clear D. This CDR3 spans 13 amino acids. The germline CDR1 and CDR2 sequences are LNHDA and SQIVND (reference sequence). V lost 3 bases and J 1 base, leaving 6 bases between the germline ends. CDR3: CASSMSRNTEAFF. The CDR3 DNA sequence: TGTGCCAGTAGTATGTCGAGGAACACTGAAGCTTTCTTT.

V is TRBV12-3 or TRBV12-4 and J is TRBJ2-1; 12 bases fit TRBD2. V shed 7 bases, J shed 7 bases, and the junction held 8 bases outside the gene matches. The CDR3 extends over 15 amino acids. Here the CDR3 reads CASTLLAGGGNEQFF. CDR3 in DNA: TGTGCCAGCACCCTACTAGCGGGAGGTGGAAATGAGCAGTTCTTC.

The chain carries TRBV5-8 and TRBJ1-2; 11 nucleotides agree with TRBD1. Germline V gene lookup returns CDR1 SGHTS and CDR2 YDEGEE. The CDR3 runs 14 residues. Unmatched junction bases numbered 7, after V lost 4 bases and J lost 8 bases. The CDR3 loop is CASSTGQGAEGYTF. The CDR3 nucleotides are TGTGCCAGCAGCACCGGACAGGGGGCTGAGGGCTACACCTTC.

The chain is built from TRBV20-1 and TRBJ1-5; TRBD1 matches 7 bases. The CDR3 runs to 13 residues. Germline assignment: CDR1 DFQATT and CDR2 SNEGSKA (reference sequence). Trimming took 3 bases from V and 6 from J; bases not matched to a gene: 5. CDR3 bases: TGCAGTGCTAGTTTAGGGGGCGGTCAGCCCCAGCATTTT. It translates to CSASLGGGQPQHF.

This CDR3 is CSGGGRGHSGANVLTF. CDR3 nucleotides: TGCAGTGGGGGGGGCAGGGGCCACTCTGGGGCCAACGTCCTGACTTTC. The chain uses TRBV20-1 and TRBJ2-6; weak D call: TRBD2 (7 bases). Germline CDR1 is DFQATT and CDR2 is SNEGSKA (reference sequence). V was trimmed by 7 bases and J by 0 bases, leaving 16 bases between them. The CDR3 spans 16 residues.

This clonotype appeared once. This chain links TRBV6-1 with TRBJ2-2; TRBD1 might be the D (5 bases). Germline V lookup: CDR1 MNHNS, CDR2 SASEGT. V was clipped by 7 bases and J by 6 bases, with 12 bases between them. There are 13 residues in the CDR3. The CDR3 region is CASKGKRAGELFF. CDR3 in DNA: TGTGCCAGCAAGGGGAAGCGCGCCGGGGAGCTGTTTTTT.

V and J are TRBV7-2 and TRBJ2-3; no firm D call. The germline gives CDR1 SGHTA, CDR2 FQGNSA. Trimming left V 2 bases short and J 3 bases short, with 3 bases between. This CDR3 is 12 amino acids long. DNA of the CDR3: TGTGCCAGCAGCTTAAGAACAGATACGCAGTATTTT. This codes for CASSLRTDTQYF.

The chain couples TRBV24-1 to TRBJ1-5; 8 bases map to TRBD1. This CDR3 comprises 16 residues. Germline lookup yields CDR1 KGHDR and CDR2 SFDVKD. The J segment lost 6 bases and the V segment lost 5 bases, leaving 11 bases of the junction unmatched. The CDR3 DNA reads as TGTGCCACCAGTGGGCGCGGGACAGGTTTCGGTCAGCCCCAGCATTTT. Translating gives CATSGRGTGFGQPQHF.

The rearrangement joins TRBV6-5 to TRBJ1-6; no definite D call. Germline CDR1 and CDR2: MNHEY and SVGAGI. V was trimmed by 2 bases and J by 0 bases, leaving 14 bases between them. The CDR3 has 18 residues. The CDR3 region is CASSYRARPSSYNSPLHF. CDR3 bases: TGTGCCAGCAGTTACAGGGCCAGACCGAGCTCCTATAATTCACCCCTCCACTTT.

DNA of the CDR3: TGTGCCAGCAGGACCCGGCCAGGGAATCAGCCCCAGCATTTT. This encodes CASRTRPGNQPQHF. V and J are TRBV27 and TRBJ1-5; a possible D gene is TRBD1 (5 bases). Germline V gene data show CDR1 as MNHEY and CDR2 as SMNVEV (reference sequence). V gave up 6 bases and J gave up 4 bases, with 13 bases separating them. The CDR3 sequence is 14 residues long.

The chain employs TRBV27 and TRBJ1-1; unclear D gene. The CDR3 runs 13 residues. Deletions cut 5 bases from V and 5 bases from J, with 12 bases between. Germline CDR1 and CDR2: MNHEY and SMNVEV (reference sequence). CDR3 sequence (DNA): TGTGCCAGCAGTCCCATGCCCAAGACTGAAGCTTTCTTT. Translated: CASSPMPKTEAFF.

This chain links TRBV20-1 with TRBJ1-2, with a possible D match to TRBD1 (5 bases). Trimming removed 8 bases at V and 1 base at J, with 11 bases between. The CDR3 covers 12 residues. Germline loops: CDR1 DFQATT, CDR2 SNEGSKA (reference sequence). DNA for the CDR3: TGCAGTACCCCACAGGATAACTATGGCTACACCTTC. It encodes CSTPQDNYGYTF.

About this clonotype: The CDR3 does not end in the conserved phenylalanine or tryptophan, so this is likely a read error. V usage is TRBV7-2 and J usage is TRBJ2-5; 10 bases line up with TRBD2. The CDR3 consists of 17 residues. Germline V gene data show CDR1 as SGHTA and CDR2 as FQGNSA. V lost 2 bases, J lost 5 bases, and 11 bases stayed unmatched. The CDR3 DNA sequence: TGTGCCAGCAGCTTAATCCTCGGGCTAGCGGGAGCGGAGACCCAGTACTTA. It encodes CASSLILGLAGAETQYL.